The 30 T cell receptor beta chains listed next were all sequenced from one sample in a study of control samples from healthy donors and cancer patients. Assay: immunoSEQ multiplex PCR; the TCRdb copy retains only in-frame clones and omits some. This table holds some 200,000 clones, 75% to 95% found once. The material sequenced was blood. Receptor source: a woman in her twenties or thirties in good health.

The rearrangement uses TRBV28 and TRBJ1-2; D might be TRBD1 (6 bases). CDR3 length equals 12 residues. Trimming cost V 5 bases and J 2 bases, with 6 bases left between them. Germline CDR1 reads MDHEN; CDR2 reads SYDVKM. The CDR3 spells CASSRGNYGYTF. CDR3 nucleotide sequence: TGTGCCAGCAGTAGGGGGAACTATGGCTACACCTTC.

The chain uses TRBV5-1 and TRBJ1-2, with TRBD1 as a possible D gene (5 bases). This CDR3 is 15 amino acids long. V was clipped by 5 bases and J by 0 bases, with 14 bases between them. Per the germline V gene, CDR1 is SGHRS and CDR2 is YFSETQ. The CDR3 region is CASRTGEGANYGYTF. CDR3 sequence (DNA): TGCGCCAGCAGGACTGGGGAAGGGGCTAACTATGGCTACACCTTC.

The J gene is TRBJ2-6, the V gene TRBV4-2; 7 bases map to TRBD2. Germline V gives CDR1 LGHNA, CDR2 YNFKEQ. The CDR3 covers 16 residues. J lost 4 bases, V lost 0 bases, and 3 bases had no gene match. Written as DNA, the CDR3 is TGTGCCAGCAGCCAAGAGGGGGGGGACGGGGCCAACGTCCTGACTTTC. Its protein is CASSQEGGDGANVLTF.

This sequence joins TRBV7-2 and TRBJ2-7; TRBD2 agrees at 9 bases. Germline V CDR1 and CDR2: SGHTA, FQGNSA. The CDR3 extends over 14 amino acids. Trimming removed 0 bases from V and 4 bases from J; junction bases left unmatched: 1. The CDR3: CASSLALAGYEQYF. The DNA for the CDR3 is TGTGCCAGCAGCTTAGCCCTAGCGGGGTACGAGCAGTACTTC.

Comment on this clone: The junction differs from germline at one of its ends, possibly a read error. Other DNA sequences in the same sample also yield this CDR3. This chain connects TRBV6-4 to TRBJ1-6; possibly TRBD1 for D (5 bases). Looked up from germline, CDR1 is MRHNA and CDR2 is SNTAGT. The CDR3 is made up of 15 amino acids. This CDR3 is CASSEGQGLASPLHF. The CDR3 nucleotides read TGTGCCAGCAGTGAAGGGCAGGGTTTGGCTTCACCTCTCCACTTT.

The V call is TRBV12-5, the J call TRBJ2-5; 9 bases map to TRBD1. The CDR3 contains 14 residues. V shed 1 base, J shed 3 bases, and the junction held 0 bases outside the gene matches. Germline-derived CDR1 and CDR2 are LGHNT and FRNRAP. The CDR3 here is CASGLGQGEETQYF. CDR3 nucleotide sequence: TGTGCTAGTGGTTTGGGACAGGGGGAAGAGACCCAGTACTTC.

The V call is TRBV19, the J call TRBJ1-1; D is undetermined. Germline CDR1 is LNHDA and CDR2 is SQIVND (reference sequence). The CDR3 covers 13 residues. Trimming cost V 3 bases and J 5 bases, with 10 bases left between them. The CDR3 bases are TGTGCCAGTAGTATCTCCCGGGAAACTGAAGCTTTCTTT. Translating it yields CASSISRETEAFF.

The CDR3: CASSLSGTGDEKLFF. The CDR3 DNA reads TGTGCCAGCAGTTTAAGCGGGACAGGGGATGAAAAACTGTTTTTT. The chain carries TRBV28 and TRBJ1-4, with 10 bases that match TRBD1. V gave up 2 bases and J gave up 6 bases; unmatched junction bases: 3. Germline CDR1 is MDHEN and CDR2 is SYDVKM. The CDR3 consists of 15 residues.

There are a few counts of this clone. The chain carries TRBV6-2 or TRBV6-3 and TRBJ1-1, with 7 nucleotides matching TRBD1. J gave up 1 base and V 6 bases, and 5 bases lay outside the gene matches. Germline CDR1 is MNHEY and CDR2 is SVGEGT. The CDR3 sequence is 14 residues long. The DNA for the CDR3 is TGTGCCAGCAGCCGCGGACAGGCGAACACTGAAGCTTTCTTT. Translating gives CASSRGQANTEAFF.

Here the CDR3 DNA reads TGTGCCAGCAGCAAAGGGGCTAGCGGGAGTTACGAGCAGTACTTC. Translating gives CASSKGASGSYEQYF. This sequence joins TRBV21-1 and TRBJ2-7; TRBD2 was called by the table and not checked on the DNA. TRBV21-1 is a documented pseudogene. CDR3 length equals 15 residues.

The chain has TRBV27 and TRBJ2-2, with D possibly TRBD1 on 5 matching bases. The CDR3 runs to 13 residues. Looked up from germline, CDR1 is MNHEY and CDR2 is SMNVEV (reference sequence). V was cut by 5 bases and J by 3 bases, with 7 bases left in between. This chain's CDR3 is CASSRGYTGELFF. The CDR3 DNA reads as TGTGCCAGCAGTAGGGGATACACCGGGGAGCTGTTTTTT.

DNA of the CDR3: TGCGCCAGCAGAGGGGATTTTAGCACCGGGGAGCTGTTTTTT. It translates to CASRGDFSTGELFF. The J gene is TRBJ2-2, the V gene TRBV5-1; possible D gene TRBD1, 5 bases. The CDR3 contains 14 residues. The germline V gene encodes CDR1 SGHRS and CDR2 YFSETQ. Trimming removed 5 bases at V and 4 bases at J, with 12 bases between.

V gene TRBV7-2 combines with J gene TRBJ1-6, with D possibly matching TRBD1 (5 bases). Germline V gene lookup returns CDR1 SGHTA and CDR2 FQGNSA. Trimming stripped 6 bases from V and 9 bases from J, with 15 bases between. The CDR3 runs to 14 residues. The CDR3 reads CASRAGSTGSPLHF. The CDR3, as DNA: TGTGCCAGCAGAGCAGGGAGTACAGGTTCACCCCTCCACTTT.

This rearrangement joins TRBV6-5 to TRBJ1-1, with TRBD1 matching over 8 bases. Trimming took 5 bases from V and 5 from J; bases not matched to a gene: 4. The CDR3 spans 13 residues. Germline assignment: CDR1 MNHEY and CDR2 SVGAGI. For the CDR3, the DNA is TGTGCCAGCAGTAAGGACAGGGTTACTGAAGCTTTCTTT. It specifies CASSKDRVTEAFF.

V usage is TRBV29-1 and J usage is TRBJ1-2, with 7 bases fitting TRBD1. The germline V gene has CDR1 SQVTM and CDR2 ANQGSEA. V lost 0 bases, J lost 7 bases, and 5 bases stayed unmatched. CDR3 length: 13 residues. The CDR3 nucleotides read TGCAGCGTTGAAGATCCAAACAGGGGTGGCTACACCTTC. Protein sequence: CSVEDPNRGGYTF. Drawing the rest from reference TRBV29-1 and TRBJ1-2, the complete variable domain is SAVISQKPSRDICQRGTSLTIQCQVDSQVTMMFWYRQQPGQSLTLIATANQGSEATYESGFVIDKFPISRPNLTFSTLTVSNMSPEDSSIYLCSVEDPNRGGYTFGSGTRLTVV.

V and J are TRBV6-5 and TRBJ2-1; no definite D call. CDR3 length equals 12 residues. V lost 2 bases and J 6 bases, leaving 5 bases between the germline ends. Germline lookup yields CDR1 MNHEY and CDR2 SVGAGI. The chain's CDR3 is CASSYPGNEQFF. CDR3 bases: TGTGCCAGCAGTTACCCAGGCAATGAGCAGTTCTTC.

This clone has a single count. The CDR3 loop is CASSYRRLTDTQYF. CDR3 bases: TGTGCCAGCAGTTACAGGCGGCTCACAGATACGCAGTATTTT. V is TRBV6-5 and J is TRBJ2-3; D is unclear. This CDR3 has 14 amino acids. Trimming stripped 2 bases from V and 2 bases from J, with 8 bases between. In germline, CDR1 is MNHEY, CDR2 SVGAGI.

J is TRBJ2-1 and V is TRBV6-4; 12 bases match TRBD2. The length of the CDR3 is 16 residues. With V trimmed by 4 bases and J by 8 bases, 9 bases remained unmatched. Germline-derived CDR1 and CDR2 are MRHNA and SNTAGT. CDR3 in amino acids: CASSASLAGGQDEQFF. CDR3 bases: TGTGCCAGCAGTGCGTCCCTAGCGGGGGGGCAAGATGAGCAGTTCTTC.

This chain uses TRBV2 with TRBJ1-1; TRBD1 matches 7 bases. V shed 5 bases, J shed 11 bases, and the junction held 5 bases outside the gene matches. Germline CDR1 reads SNHLY; CDR2 reads FYNNEI. The CDR3 consists of 11 residues. The CDR3 spells CASSSDRVAFF. The CDR3 DNA reads as TGTGCCAGCAGTTCCGACAGGGTCGCTTTCTTT.

The chain carries TRBV9 and TRBJ2-1, with 12 positions matching TRBD2. The germline CDR1 and CDR2 sequences are SGDLS and YYNGEE. The ends lost 3 bases at V and 3 bases at J; junction bases unmatched: 4. The CDR3 runs to 16 residues. In DNA, the CDR3 is TGTGCCAGCAGCGCGCTAGCGGGAGGGAACTACAATGAGCAGTTCTTC. It specifies CASSALAGGNYNEQFF. The whole variable domain, filled in from reference TRBV9 and TRBJ2-1, reads DSGVTQTPKHLITATGQRVTLRCSPRSGDLSVYWYQQSLDQGLQFLIQYYNGEERAKGNILERFSAQQFPDLHSELNLSSLELGDSALYFCASSALAGGNYNEQFFGPGTRLTVL.

The V and J genes are TRBV3-1 (or the pseudogene TRBV3-2) and TRBJ1-5; D call uncertain. The ends were cut back, 4 bases at V and 0 bases at J, with 7 bases in the middle. The CDR3 has 14 amino acids. Germline CDR1 and CDR2: LGHDT and YNNKEL (reference sequence). CDR3 sequence (DNA): TGTGCCAGCAGCCCGAATTATAGCAATCAGCCCCAGCATTTT. Translation gives CASSPNYSNQPQHF.

The chain employs TRBV7-9 and TRBJ2-1; 7 positions match TRBD2. Germline V lookup: CDR1 SEHNR, CDR2 FQNEAQ (reference sequence). CDR3 length: 14 residues. Trimming removed 5 bases from V and 3 bases from J; junction bases left unmatched: 4. The DNA for the CDR3 is TGTGCCAGCAGCACATGGACTAGCTACAATGAGCAGTTCTTC. Translation gives CASSTWTSYNEQFF.

The rearrangement joins TRBV7-2 to TRBJ1-3; 10 bases agree with TRBD1. The CDR3 runs 16 residues. V shed 5 bases and J 2 bases; nucleotides not matched to a gene: 6. Germline V CDR1 and CDR2: SGHTA, FQGNSA. The CDR3 sequence: CASSPRQGAPGNTIYF. DNA for the CDR3: TGTGCCAGCAGCCCCAGACAGGGGGCGCCTGGAAACACCATATATTTT.

The V and J genes are TRBV18 and TRBJ1-5, with TRBD1 as a possible D gene (6 bases). The V and J ends lost 2 bases and 7 bases respectively, with 12 bases between them. The germline V gene encodes CDR1 KGHSH and CDR2 LQKENI. This CDR3 is built from 14 residues. The CDR3 here is CASSPLAGEQPQHF. CDR3 DNA: TGTGCCAGCTCACCATTGGCAGGGGAGCAGCCCCAGCATTTT.

The chain couples TRBV5-8 to TRBJ2-3; 10 bases are shared with TRBD2. The V gene end was trimmed by 4 bases and the J gene end by 0 bases; junction bases not matched to a gene: 5. The CDR3 spans 16 residues. Germline values: CDR1 SGHTS, CDR2 YDEGEE. DNA for the CDR3: TGTGCCAGCAGCGCGGGACTAGCGACTAGCACAGATACGCAGTATTTT. This encodes CASSAGLATSTDTQYF.

This clone was seen more than once but under ten times. The V and J genes are TRBV29-1 and TRBJ1-1; D remains unclear. Trimming cost V 5 bases and J 2 bases, with 9 bases left between them. This CDR3 contains 12 residues. Per the germline V gene, CDR1 is SQVTM and CDR2 is ANQGSEA. CDR3 DNA sequence: TGCAGCGTTCACTGGGGAAACACTGAAGCTTTCTTT. It is translated as CSVHWGNTEAFF.

The rearrangement joins TRBV28 to TRBJ2-1; 9 bases match TRBD2. The CDR3 runs 15 residues. CDR1 is MDHEN and CDR2 is SYDVKM in the germline V gene. V trimming: 3 bases; J trimming: 7 bases; junction bases outside the gene matches: 7. CDR3: CASSFGLAGTNEQFF. CDR3 nucleotide sequence: TGTGCCAGCAGTTTCGGTCTAGCGGGAACTAATGAGCAGTTCTTC.

This chain connects TRBV29-1 to TRBJ1-2; tentative D call: TRBD1 (5 bases). Trimming removed 2 bases from V and 4 bases from J, with 17 bases in between. Germline loops: CDR1 SQVTM, CDR2 ANQGSEA. This CDR3 contains 15 residues. This CDR3 is CSVELSAGRPYGYTF. The CDR3 DNA sequence: TGCAGCGTTGAATTATCGGCAGGGCGACCCTATGGCTACACCTTC.

This clone was seen a single time. The chain carries TRBV7-9 and TRBJ1-5; 11 bases fit TRBD1. The CDR3 spans 14 residues. CDR1 is SEHNR, CDR2 FQNEAQ, per germline (reference sequence). V was clipped by 4 bases and J by 5 bases; unmatched bases: 1. CDR3 loop: CASSSGQGDQPQHF. The CDR3 nucleotides are TGTGCCAGCAGCTCGGGACAGGGGGATCAGCCCCAGCATTTT.

The chain uses TRBV7-2 and TRBJ2-1; weak D call: TRBD2 (6 bases). The CDR3 spans 16 residues. The germline V gene has CDR1 SGHTA and CDR2 FQGNSA. Trimming pared 1 base from V and 3 bases from J, leaving 13 bases between. The CDR3 DNA sequence: TGTGCCAGCAGCTTAGATTTGGGCGGGAACTACAATGAGCAGTTCTTC. Protein product: CASSLDLGGNYNEQFF.